One sample yielded the 13 T cell receptor beta chains listed below, sequenced in a study of control samples from healthy donors and cancer patients. The protocol was immunoSEQ multiplex PCR, while the TCRdb copy is restricted to in-frame clones and leaves out a portion. Of 150,000 to 200,000 clones in the sample, roughly 90% were seen once. The specimen was blood. Receptor source: a man aged 25-45 years in good health.

The DNA for the CDR3 is TGTGCCAGCAGATCCCATCGGGGGAACACTGAAGCTTTCTTT. Translation gives CASRSHRGNTEAFF. The chain joins TRBV14 to TRBJ1-1; D ambiguous. V dropped 6 bases and J dropped 1 base, with 12 bases sitting between them. Germline V CDR1 and CDR2: SGHDN, FVKESK. CDR3 length: 14 residues.

V usage is TRBV5-1 and J usage is TRBJ2-3, with D uncertain. V was pared by 0 bases and J by 5 bases, with 4 bases between. This CDR3 contains 12 residues. The germline gives CDR1 SGHRS, CDR2 YFSETQ. Written as DNA, the CDR3 is TGCGCCAGCAGCTTGGAAGGAGATACGCAGTATTTT. It codes for CASSLEGDTQYF.

The V and J genes are TRBV27 and TRBJ1-2, with 7 nucleotides matching TRBD1. There are 12 residues in the CDR3. Per the germline V gene, CDR1 is MNHEY and CDR2 is SMNVEV (reference sequence). The V segment lost 6 bases and the J segment 3 bases; nucleotides outside the gene matches: 1. Here the CDR3 reads CASSTGDYGYTF. The CDR3 nucleotides read TGTGCCAGCAGCACAGGGGACTATGGCTACACCTTC.

V gene TRBV5-6 combines with J gene TRBJ1-2; tentative D call: TRBD1 (6 bases). The germline V and J ends were trimmed by 4 bases and 7 bases, with 11 bases remaining between them. Germline CDR1 and CDR2: SGHDT and YYEEEE. The length of the CDR3 is 12 residues. For the CDR3, the DNA is TGTGCCAGCAGCGCTACAGGGACTGGCTACACCTTC. Translated, it gives CASSATGTGYTF.

This chain links TRBV4-3 with TRBJ2-2; 8 bases are shared with TRBD2. The CDR3 runs to 16 residues. Losses at the gene ends were 0 bases for V and 1 base for J; bases not matched to a gene: 1. Per the germline V gene, CDR1 is LGHNA and CDR2 is YSLEER. The CDR3 loop is CASSQELAGNTGELFF. The CDR3 DNA follows: TGCGCCAGCAGCCAAGAGCTAGCGGGGAACACCGGGGAGCTGTTTTTT.

The J gene is TRBJ2-7, the V gene TRBV6-2 or TRBV6-3; maybe TRBD1 (6 bases). CDR1 is MNHEY, CDR2 SVGEGT, per germline. Trimming left V 2 bases short and J 2 bases short, with 13 bases between. CDR3 size: 15 residues. CDR3 amino acids: CASSYTGTFPYEQYF. DNA for the CDR3: TGTGCCAGCAGTTACACCGGGACATTCCCCTACGAGCAGTACTTC.

V gene TRBV11-2 combines with J gene TRBJ2-4; no definite D call. V lost 1 base to trimming and J lost 9 bases, with 4 bases between them. The CDR3 spans 11 residues. Germline V gene lookup returns CDR1 SGHAT and CDR2 FQNNGV. CDR3: CASSLGSIQYF. The CDR3 DNA sequence: TGTGCCAGCAGCTTAGGGAGCATTCAGTACTTC.

The chain employs TRBV12-3 or TRBV12-4 and TRBJ1-2, with TRBD1 identical over 8 bases. V trimming: 7 bases; J trimming: 8 bases; junction bases outside the gene matches: 6. This CDR3 contains 12 residues. In nucleotides, the CDR3 is TGTGCCAGCAACGGACAGGGACGGGGCTACACCTTC. Its translation: CASNGQGRGYTF.

A single count supports this clone. This chain joins TRBV11-3 and TRBJ2-7; perhaps TRBD1 as D (5 bases). Germline CDR1 is SGHNT and CDR2 is YENEEA. CDR3 size: 17 residues. Trimming removed 1 base from V and 6 bases from J, with 22 bases in between. CDR3 sequence (DNA): TGTGCCAGCAGCTTAGGGAGCCAGCCAGGGCTCTTGGGCGAGCAGTACTTC. As protein: CASSLGSQPGLLGEQYF.

J is TRBJ2-3 and V is TRBV5-1; TRBD1 agrees at 7 bases. Germline V gene lookup returns CDR1 SGHRS and CDR2 YFSETQ. This CDR3 contains 15 residues. The V segment lost 4 bases and the J segment 0 bases; nucleotides outside the gene matches: 5. CDR3 residues: CASSGRQGSTDTQYF. Here the CDR3 DNA reads TGCGCCAGCAGCGGCAGACAGGGAAGCACAGATACGCAGTATTTT.

The rearrangement joins TRBV12-3 or TRBV12-4 to TRBJ1-5; D is unresolved. The CDR3 extends over 13 amino acids. V lost 6 bases and J lost 9, with 15 bases in between. The chain's CDR3 is CASRTDRFTPQHF. The CDR3 nucleotides are TGTGCCAGCAGAACCGACCGCTTTACGCCCCAGCATTTT.

V gene TRBV7-6 combines with J gene TRBJ2-7, with 7 bases matching TRBD1. CDR3 length: 17 amino acids. V lost 0 bases to trimming and J lost 6 bases; unmatched junction nucleotides: 14. CDR1 and CDR2 (germline): SGHVS, FNYEAQ. The CDR3 protein is CASSLARPGQSAIEQYF. The CDR3 nucleotides are TGTGCCAGCAGCTTAGCGCGTCCGGGACAGTCGGCGATCGAGCAGTACTTC.

The CDR3 sequence is CASSSSPSYYGYTF. The CDR3 coding sequence is TGCGCCAGCAGCTCAAGTCCATCCTACTATGGCTACACCTTC. The gene calls are TRBV5-1 and TRBJ1-2; D gene uncertain. This CDR3 spans 14 amino acids. Trimming stripped 3 bases from V and 3 bases from J, with 12 bases between. The germline V gene has CDR1 SGHRS and CDR2 YFSETQ.